A single T cell receptor beta chain is shown here with its context. Its antigen remains unidentified. The PCR used 60 Vbeta and 13 Jbeta primers. Method: immunoSEQ multiplex PCR; TCRdb's copy keeps in-frame clones and lacks some. Of around 200,000 clones listed, around 79% were seen once; the top ten hold 1.5% to 2%. The germline CDR1 and CDR2 sequences are LGHNA and YNFKEQ. The CDR3 totals 15 residues. V trimming: 3 bases; J trimming: 7 bases; junction bases outside the gene matches: 9. The data belong to a study of cytomegalovirus exposure and HLA in healthy donors. Study findings and constraints: Clonal expansion, a later analysis showed, was greater in HLA-associated TCR beta chains than in equally common others.

This chain connects TRBV4-2 to TRBJ1-2; 9 nucleotides align to TRBD1. The sequenced material came from PBMCs. The clonotype originates from a male donor in good health and CMV-seronegative. The CDR3 is CASSQEDRGILGYTF. The CDR3 nucleotides read TGTGCCAGCAGCCAGGAGGACAGGGGTATCCTTGGCTACACCTTC.